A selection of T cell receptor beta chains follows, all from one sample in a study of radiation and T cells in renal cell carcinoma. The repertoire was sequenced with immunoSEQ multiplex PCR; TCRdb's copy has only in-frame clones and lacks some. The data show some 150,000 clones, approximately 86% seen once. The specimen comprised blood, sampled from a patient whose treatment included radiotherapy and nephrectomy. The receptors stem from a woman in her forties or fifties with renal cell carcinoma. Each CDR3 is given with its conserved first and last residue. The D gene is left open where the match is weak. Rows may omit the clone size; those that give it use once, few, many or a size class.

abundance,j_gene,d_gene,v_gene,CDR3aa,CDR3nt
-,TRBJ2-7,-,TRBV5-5,CASSLAAVPEQYF,TGTGCCAGCAGCTTGGCGGCGGTCCCCGAGCAGTACTTC
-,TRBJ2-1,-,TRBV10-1,CASSGGYNEQFF,TGCGCCAGCAGTGGGGGTTACAATGAGCAGTTCTTC
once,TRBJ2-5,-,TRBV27,CASSFGAGHKETQYF,TGTGCCAGCAGTTTCGGGGCGGGACATAAAGAGACCCAGTACTTC
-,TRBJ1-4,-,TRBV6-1,CASRGVGSRNEKLFF,TGTGCCAGCAGAGGAGTAGGCAGCCGTAATGAAAAACTGTTTTTT
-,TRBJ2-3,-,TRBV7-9,CASSPRPSTDTQYF,TGTGCCAGCAGCCCGCGCCCAAGCACAGATACGCAGTATTTT
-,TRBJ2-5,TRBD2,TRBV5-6,CASSLAAGVETQYF,TGTGCCAGCAGCTTGGCGGCGGGAGTAGAGACCCAGTACTTC
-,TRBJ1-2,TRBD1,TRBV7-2,CASSLLDRPNYGYTF,TGTGCCAGCAGCTTGTTGGACAGGCCTAACTATGGCTACACCTTC
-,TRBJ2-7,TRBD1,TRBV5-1,CASSPPTGVIYEQYF,TGCGCCAGCAGCCCCCCGACAGGGGTGATCTACGAGCAGTACTTC
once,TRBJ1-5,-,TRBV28,CASSPRADSNQPQHF,TGTGCCAGCAGTCCCCGGGCAGATAGCAATCAGCCCCAGCATTTT
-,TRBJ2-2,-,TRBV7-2,CASSLVVWVDTGELFF,TGTGCCAGCAGCTTAGTGGTCTGGGTAGACACCGGGGAGCTGTTTTTT
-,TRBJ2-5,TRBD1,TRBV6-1,CASSAGTGEQETQYF,TGTGCCAGCAGCGCGGGGACAGGGGAACAAGAGACCCAGTACTTC
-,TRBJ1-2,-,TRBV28,CATRMAYGYTF,TGTGCCACCAGGATGGCCTATGGCTACACCTTC
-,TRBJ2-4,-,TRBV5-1,CASSPHGDRVGLNIQYF,TGCGCCAGCAGCCCCCATGGCGACAGGGTGGGACTAAACATTCAGTACTTC
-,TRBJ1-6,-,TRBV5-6,CASTPKGSWNSPLHF,TGTGCCAGCACCCCCAAGGGGTCGTGGAATTCACCCCTCCACTTT
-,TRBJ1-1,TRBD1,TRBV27,CASSPTGMNTEAFF,TGTGCCAGCAGTCCGACAGGGATGAACACTGAAGCTTTCTTT
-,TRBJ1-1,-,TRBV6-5,CASSYTLGTEAFF,TGTGCCAGCAGTTACACGTTGGGTACTGAAGCTTTCTTT
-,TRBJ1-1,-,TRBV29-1,CSVLLGAGPVGKAFF,TGCAGCGTTTTGTTGGGGGCAGGCCCCGTCGGAAAAGCTTTCTTT
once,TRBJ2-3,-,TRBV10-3,CAIRKTGTPSTDTQYF,TGTGCCATCAGAAAAACCGGGACCCCGAGCACAGATACGCAGTATTTT
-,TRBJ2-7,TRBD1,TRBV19,CASSIAGTGTWQYF,TGTGCCAGTAGTATCGCCGGGACAGGGACCTGGCAGTACTTC
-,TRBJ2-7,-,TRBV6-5,CASRTGTGTYEQYF,TGTGCCAGCAGGACCGGGACTGGAACCTACGAGCAGTACTTC
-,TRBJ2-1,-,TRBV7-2,CASSLQLDNEQFF,TGTGCCAGCAGCTTACAACTGGACAATGAGCAGTTCTTC
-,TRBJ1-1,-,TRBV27,CASSLSHRVGGTEAFF,TGTGCCAGCAGTTTATCACACAGGGTGGGGGGCACTGAAGCTTTCTTT
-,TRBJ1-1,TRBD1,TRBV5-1,CASSLGGQMNTEAFF,TGCGCCAGCAGCTTGGGGGGACAGATGAACACTGAAGCTTTCTTT
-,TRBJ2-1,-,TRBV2,CASSVNVYNEQFF,TGTGCCAGCAGTGTTAACGTCTACAATGAGCAGTTCTTC
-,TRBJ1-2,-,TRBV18,CASSSNQVRQAPRGYTF,TGTGCCAGCTCCTCCAACCAGGTGCGTCAGGCCCCTCGAGGCTACACCTTC
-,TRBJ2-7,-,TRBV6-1,CANGRGAGEIYEQYF,TGTGCCAACGGCCGGGGCGCAGGGGAGATCTACGAGCAGTACTTC
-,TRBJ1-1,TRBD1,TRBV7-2,CASSSGTARDTEAFF,TGTGCCAGCAGCTCAGGGACAGCGAGGGACACTGAAGCTTTCTTT
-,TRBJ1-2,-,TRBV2,CASRIAGAVGYTF,TGTGCCAGCAGAATCGCAGGGGCGGTAGGCTACACCTTC
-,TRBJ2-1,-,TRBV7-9,CASRPRAGNEQFF,TGTGCCAGCAGACCCCGGGCGGGTAATGAGCAGTTCTTC
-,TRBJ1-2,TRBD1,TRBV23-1,CASSAARLGTGGGWCYGYTF,TGCGCCAGCAGTGCAGCTCGACTTGGGACAGGGGGAGGGTGGTGCTATGGCTACACCTTC
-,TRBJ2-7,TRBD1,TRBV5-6,CASSSTGTEFYEQYF,TGTGCCAGCAGTTCTACCGGGACAGAATTCTACGAGCAGTACTTC
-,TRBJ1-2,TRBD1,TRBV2,CASRTGAGNYGYTF,TGTGCCAGCAGGACAGGGGCCGGGAACTATGGCTACACCTTC
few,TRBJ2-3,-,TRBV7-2,CASSLRRRVTDTQYF,TGTGCCAGCAGCTTACGCCGCCGGGTCACAGATACGCAGTATTTT
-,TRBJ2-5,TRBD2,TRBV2,CASSQEGLAVNQETQYF,TGTGCCAGCAGCCAGGAGGGACTAGCGGTTAACCAAGAGACCCAGTACTTC
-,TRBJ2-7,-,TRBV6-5,CASSYPEGEQYF,TGTGCCAGCAGTTACCCCGAAGGCGAGCAGTACTTC
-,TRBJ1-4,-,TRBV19,CASSTSDWREKLFF,TGTGCCAGTAGTACCTCGGACTGGAGGGAAAAACTGTTTTTT
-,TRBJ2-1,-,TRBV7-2,CASSDPRGGVTGYEQFF,TGTGCCAGCAGCGACCCGAGGGGGGGGGTTACCGGGTATGAGCAGTTCTTC
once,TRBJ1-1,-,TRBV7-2,CASSSDSTNTEAFF,TGTGCCAGCAGCTCAGACAGCACTAACACTGAAGCTTTCTTT
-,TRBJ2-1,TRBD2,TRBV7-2,CASSLGGRDEQFF,TGTGCCAGCAGCTTAGGGGGGAGGGATGAGCAGTTCTTC
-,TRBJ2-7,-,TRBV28,CASRPQGDEQYF,TGTGCCAGCAGGCCCCAGGGTGACGAGCAGTACTTC
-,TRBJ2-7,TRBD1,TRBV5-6,CASSLRQGIYEQYF,TGTGCCAGCAGCCTCCGACAGGGGATCTACGAGCAGTACTTC
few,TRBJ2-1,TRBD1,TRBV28,CASSLSRTGAFGQFF,TGTGCCAGCAGTTTATCCAGGACAGGGGCGTTTGGGCAGTTCTTC
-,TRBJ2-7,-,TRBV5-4,CASSLGQGHISYEQYF,TGTGCCAGCAGCTTGGGTCAGGGGCATATCTCCTACGAGCAGTACTTC
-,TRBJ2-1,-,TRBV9,CASSPLSEGDNEQFF,TGTGCCAGCAGCCCCCTCTCGGAGGGGGACAATGAGCAGTTCTTC
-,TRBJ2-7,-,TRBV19,CASSTLGQLGKYEQYF,TGTGCCAGTAGTACCCTCGGACAACTGGGAAAATACGAGCAGTACTTC
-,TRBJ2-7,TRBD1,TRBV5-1,CASSSLFGRGREQYF,TGCGCCAGCAGCTCTCTGTTCGGCAGGGGGCGCGAGCAGTACTTC
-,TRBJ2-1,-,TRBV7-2,CASSRSYNEQFF,TGTGCCAGCAGCCGTAGTTACAATGAGCAGTTCTTC
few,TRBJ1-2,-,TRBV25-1,CASSDGTETYGYTF,TGTGCCAGCAGTGATGGGACTGAGACCTATGGCTACACCTTC
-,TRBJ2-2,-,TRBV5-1,CASSYRDTGELFF,TGCGCCAGCAGCTACAGGGACACCGGGGAGCTGTTTTTT
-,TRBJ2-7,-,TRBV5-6,CASSLEGGFVYEQYF,TGTGCCAGCAGCTTGGAGGGGGGATTCGTCTACGAGCAGTACTTC
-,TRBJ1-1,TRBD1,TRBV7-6,CASRSGHRGGATEAFF,TGTGCCAGCCGCAGCGGTCACAGGGGAGGCGCCACTGAAGCTTTCTTT
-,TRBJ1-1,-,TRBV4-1,CASSLGTVNTEAFF,TGCGCCAGCAGCCTGGGGACCGTTAACACTGAAGCTTTCTTT